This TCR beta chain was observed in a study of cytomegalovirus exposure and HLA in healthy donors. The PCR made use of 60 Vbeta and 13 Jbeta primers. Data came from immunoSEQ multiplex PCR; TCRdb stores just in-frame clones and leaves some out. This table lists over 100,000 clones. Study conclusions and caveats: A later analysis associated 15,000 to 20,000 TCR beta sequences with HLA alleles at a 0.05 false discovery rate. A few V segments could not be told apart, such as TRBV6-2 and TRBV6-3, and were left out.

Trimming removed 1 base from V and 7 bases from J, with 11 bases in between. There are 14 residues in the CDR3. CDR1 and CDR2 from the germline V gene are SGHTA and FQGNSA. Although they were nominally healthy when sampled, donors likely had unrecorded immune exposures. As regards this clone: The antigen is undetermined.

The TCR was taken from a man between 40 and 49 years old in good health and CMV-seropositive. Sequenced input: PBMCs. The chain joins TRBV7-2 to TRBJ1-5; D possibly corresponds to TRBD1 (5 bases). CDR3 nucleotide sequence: TGTGCCAGCAGCTTAGGGGCAGGGAACCAGCCCCAGCATTTT. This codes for CASSLGAGNQPQHF.